This T cell receptor (beta chain) comes out of a study of blood T cell repertoires in COVID-19. About the research overall: COVID-19 samples collected from the United States, Italy and Spain covered acute and convalescent phases. PBMCs, B-cell-depleted T cells, or T cells were the source of the cDNA or gDNA that made up the material.

The authors' processing: It was from reference gene primer amplification that nucleated cell counts were estimated. Assay: immunoSEQ multiplex PCR; the TCRdb copy retains only in-frame clones and omits some. V, J and clone size are taken as reported in that table, and D and trimming were inferred from the DNA itself. The data contain roughly 160,000 clones, about 86% of them singletons. V shed 5 bases and J 0 bases; nucleotides not matched to a gene: 10. The germline CDR1 and CDR2 sequences are LNHDA and SQIVND (reference sequence). The CDR3 loop spans 17 amino acids. This clone was observed a few times.

This clonotype was obtained from a man aged 55 to 70 with acute or convalescent COVID-19. The sequencing input was peripheral blood. This chain joins TRBV19 and TRBJ2-7, with 10 bases lining up with TRBD1. Here the CDR3 DNA reads TGTGCCAGTAGTTTCGATTCCGGGACAGGGGTCTCCTACGAGCAGTACTTC. It yields the protein CASSFDSGTGVSYEQYF.